One and the same sample provided the 27 T cell receptor beta chains below, sequenced in a study of response to subunit inactivated influenza vaccine. From the RT-PCR reads, TCRdb called clonotypes with MiXCR, one entry per CDR3 protein. The sample records about half a million distinct CDR3 sequences, 10% to 11% being singletons. The specimen was PBMCs from blood, collected more than 35 days after vaccination. The receptors derive from a man aged 45 to 65 who received an inactivated influenza vaccine.

This clonotype was seen a few times. The rearrangement joins TRBV9 to TRBJ2-1; 14 bases match TRBD2. Unmatched junction bases numbered 9, after V lost 4 bases and J lost 9 bases. The CDR3 has 16 residues. The germline V gene encodes CDR1 SGDLS and CDR2 YYNGEE. CDR3: CASSKTSGRASGEQFF. CDR3 DNA: TGTGCCAGCAGCAAGACTAGCGGGAGGGCCTCGGGTGAGCAGTTCTTC.

This clonotype was detected many times. J is TRBJ1-1 and V is TRBV12-3 or TRBV12-4, with D uncertain. Trimming stripped 2 bases from V and 1 base from J, with 5 bases between. This CDR3 is built from 13 residues. The CDR3: CASSLPPNTEAFF. As DNA, the CDR3 is TGTGCCAGCAGTTTACCCCCGAACACTGAAGCTTTCTTT.

V usage is TRBV7-2 and J usage is TRBJ2-1; TRBD2 matches 8 bases. The CDR3 covers 13 residues. The J segment lost 15 bases and the V segment lost 5 bases, leaving 12 bases of the junction unmatched. Germline assignment: CDR1 SGHTA and CDR2 FQGNSA. The CDR3 sequence: CASSRMQAGEGFF. The CDR3 region has the DNA TGTGCCAGCAGCCGAATGCAAGCGGGGGAGGGGTTCTTC.

This clonotype has a count of ten or more. The chain combines TRBV12-3 or TRBV12-4 with TRBJ2-5; no reliable D call. This CDR3 comprises 13 residues. With 3 bases removed from V and 4 bases from J, the gap between germline ends came to 9 bases. CDR3 nucleotides: TGTGCCAGCAGTTTTGGCCGGAGAGAGACCCAGTACTTC. This gives the protein CASSFGRRETQYF.

J is TRBJ2-1 and V is TRBV12-3 or TRBV12-4, with TRBD1 identical over 9 bases. The CDR3 is 16 amino acids. The trim removed 3 bases at V and 6 bases at J, leaving 9 bases unmatched. CDR3 bases: TGTGCCAGCAGTTTTACCGGGACAGGGAATTCCAATGAGCAGTTCTTC. It translates to CASSFTGTGNSNEQFF.

This sequence joins TRBV29-1 and TRBJ2-2; D is possibly TRBD2 (6 bases). The germline CDR1 and CDR2 sequences are SQVTM and ANQGSEA. The CDR3 contains 14 residues. The germline V and J ends were trimmed by 4 bases and 2 bases, with 11 bases remaining between them. The CDR3 coding sequence is TGCAGCGTTGCGACTAGAGTAAACACCGGGGAGCTGTTTTTT. As protein: CSVATRVNTGELFF.

Only a few counts were recorded for this clonotype. V gene TRBV6-1 combines with J gene TRBJ1-5, with a weak D call TRBD1 (5 bases). V was trimmed by 2 bases and J by 6 bases, leaving 20 bases between them. The germline CDR1 and CDR2 sequences are MNHNS and SASEGT. This CDR3 has 17 residues. CDR3 sequence (DNA): TGTGCCAGCAGTGAACATAGAGGGACCGGGCTTGGTCAGCCCCAGCATTTT. It yields the protein CASSEHRGTGLGQPQHF.

This clonotype was detected a few times. The V and J genes are TRBV4-1 and TRBJ1-1; 9 bases map to TRBD1. Germline V lookup: CDR1 MGHRA, CDR2 YSYEKL. The CDR3 totals 16 residues. Losses at the gene ends were 1 base for V and 1 base for J; bases not matched to a gene: 4. The CDR3 here is CASSQVGTGTNTEAFF. The CDR3 DNA sequence: TGCGCCAGCAGCCAAGTAGGGACAGGGACGAACACTGAAGCTTTCTTT.

This rearrangement joins TRBV30 to TRBJ1-5; maybe TRBD1 (5 bases). Germline V gene data show CDR1 as GTSNPN and CDR2 as SVGIG (reference sequence). V was cut by 2 bases and J by 4 bases, with 15 bases left in between. The CDR3 loop spans 15 amino acids. The CDR3: CAWSSRDGGNQPQHF. CDR3 sequence (DNA): TGTGCCTGGAGTAGCCGGGACGGAGGAAATCAGCCCCAGCATTTT.

This clonotype showed up many times. V is TRBV12-3 or TRBV12-4 and J is TRBJ2-4; tentatively, D is TRBD1 (6 bases). This CDR3 is built from 13 residues. The germline V and J ends were trimmed by 4 bases and 3 bases, with 7 bases remaining between them. The DNA of the CDR3 is TGTGCCAGCAGTTGGGACAACAAAAACATTCAGTACTTC. It specifies CASSWDNKNIQYF.

V and J are TRBV7-2 and TRBJ2-5; a weak D match, TRBD2 (6 bases). The CDR3 totals 15 residues. CDR1 SGHTA and CDR2 FQGNSA come from the germline V gene. The V end was cut by 1 base, the J end by 5 bases, with 14 bases between. The CDR3 protein is CASSLDVSSGETQYF. CDR3 bases: TGTGCCAGCAGCTTAGACGTGTCAAGCGGGGAGACCCAGTACTTC.

Many counts were recorded for this clonotype. The chain employs TRBV7-2 and TRBJ2-3; unclear D gene. The germline V gene encodes CDR1 SGHTA and CDR2 FQGNSA. This CDR3 comprises 13 residues. V lost 4 bases to trimming and J lost 5 bases, with 10 bases between them. CDR3 amino acids: CASSSGPLDTQYF. In nucleotides, the CDR3 is TGTGCCAGCAGCTCAGGACCTTTAGATACGCAGTATTTT.

The chain couples TRBV29-1 to TRBJ1-3; a possible D gene is TRBD1 (6 bases). V lost 7 bases and J 0 bases, leaving 10 bases between the germline ends. CDR1 and CDR2 from the germline V gene are SQVTM and ANQGSEA. This CDR3 has 13 amino acids. CDR3 bases: TGCAGCGCTACAGGGTTCTCTGGAAACACCATATATTTT. Its translation: CSATGFSGNTIYF.

This chain joins TRBV3-1 and TRBJ2-1; 10 nucleotides align to TRBD1. Germline assignment: CDR1 LGHDT and CDR2 YNNKEL (reference sequence). Germline trimming cut 1 base from V and 14 bases from J; bases unmatched to any gene: 8. The CDR3 is 14 amino acids. The CDR3 DNA sequence: TGTGCCAGCAGCCAAGGCCACCCCGGGACAGGGGAGTTCTTC. Translated: CASSQGHPGTGEFF.

This clonotype was found a few times. The J gene is TRBJ2-2, the V gene TRBV7-9; the D gene could be TRBD1 or TRBD2 (5 bases each). V was pared by 3 bases and J by 3 bases, with 14 bases between. The length of the CDR3 is 16 residues. Germline lookup yields CDR1 SEHNR and CDR2 FQNEAQ (reference sequence). CDR3 in DNA: TGTGCCAGCAGCTTGGGGACCAGGCCTTACACCGGGGAGCTGTTTTTT. Its translation: CASSLGTRPYTGELFF. Variable domain in full (rest from reference TRBV7-9 and TRBJ2-2): DTGVSQNPRHKITKRGQNVTFRCDPISEHNRLYWYRQTLGQGPEFLTYFQNEAQLEKSRLLSDRFSAERPKGSFSTLEIQRTEQGDSAMYLCASSLGTRPYTGELFFGEGSRLTVL.

This clonotype was picked up many times. This sequence joins TRBV15 and TRBJ2-5, with TRBD2 matching over 7 bases. The CDR3 length is 14 residues. Germline values: CDR1 LNHNV, CDR2 YYDKDF (reference sequence). V dropped 1 base and J dropped 5; count of bases not matched to a gene: 4. CDR3 sequence: CATSRGLAVETQYF. The CDR3 coding sequence is TGTGCCACCAGCAGAGGTCTAGCGGTCGAGACCCAGTACTTC.

This clonotype was seen ten or more times. In DNA form, the CDR3 reads TGCACGGGGACTAGCGGGACCAATGAGCAGTTCTTC. This sequence encodes CTGTSGTNEQFF. The chain couples TRBV29-1 to TRBJ2-1, with 13 positions matching TRBD2. Germline CDR1 and CDR2: SQVTM and ANQGSEA. The CDR3 runs to 12 residues.

This sequence joins TRBV7-9 and TRBJ2-7; 9 bases are shared with TRBD2. The junction had 12 bases not matched to a gene; V was cut back by 2 bases and J by 7 bases. CDR1 and CDR2 from the germline V gene are SEHNR and FQNEAQ (reference sequence). CDR3 length: 16 amino acids. This CDR3 reads CASSLPYIAGVEEQYF. Written as DNA, the CDR3 is TGTGCCAGCAGCTTACCCTATATAGCGGGAGTCGAAGAGCAGTACTTC.

This clonotype was seen only a few times. The chain has TRBV6-5 and TRBJ2-1; a weak D match, TRBD2 (5 bases). V lost 4 bases and J lost 0, with 10 bases in between. Looked up from germline, CDR1 is MNHEY and CDR2 is SVGAGI. CDR3 length: 15 amino acids. The CDR3 nucleotides read TGTGCCAGCAGTTCCGTAGCGAGCTCCTACAATGAGCAGTTCTTC. Translated: CASSSVASSYNEQFF.

V is TRBV7-9 and J is TRBJ2-7, with 8 bases fitting TRBD2. This CDR3 comprises 15 residues. Trimming removed 2 bases from V and 0 bases from J; junction bases left unmatched: 3. Germline CDR1 SEHNR, CDR2 FQNEAQ (reference sequence). CDR3 DNA sequence: TGTGCCAGCAGCTTAATAGCGGGATTCTCCTACGAGCAGTACTTC. This gives the protein CASSLIAGFSYEQYF.

Many counts were recorded for this clonotype. This rearrangement joins TRBV10-3 to TRBJ1-1; 7 positions agree with TRBD1. With 5 bases clipped from V and 2 bases from J, the junction kept 5 bases outside the gene matches. This CDR3 region has 14 residues. CDR1 ENHRY and CDR2 SYGVKD come from the germline V gene. CDR3 sequence: CAISLQGPNTEAFF. The DNA for the CDR3 is TGTGCCATCAGTCTACAGGGGCCCAACACTGAAGCTTTCTTT.

This clonotype was found many times. The chain couples TRBV12-3 or TRBV12-4 to TRBJ2-7; a weak D match, TRBD2 (6 bases). The V gene lost 5 bases and the J gene lost 5 bases, with 7 bases spanning the gap. The CDR3 sequence is 11 residues long. The CDR3 here is CASSREDEQYF. Here the CDR3 DNA reads TGTGCCAGCAGTAGGGAGGACGAGCAGTACTTC.

This clonotype was found a few times. The V and J genes are TRBV20-1 and TRBJ1-1; D ambiguous. This CDR3 has 13 amino acids. V was cut by 6 bases and J by 5 bases, with 16 bases left in between. Germline-derived CDR1 and CDR2 are DFQATT and SNEGSKA (reference sequence). The CDR3 spells CSAPGTRWTEAFF. CDR3 nucleotides: TGCAGTGCCCCCGGAACCCGGTGGACTGAAGCTTTCTTT.

This clonotype was recorded a few times. The chain combines TRBV6-1 with TRBJ1-5; unclear D gene. This CDR3 has 13 amino acids. The V gene's germline CDR1 is MNHNS and CDR2 SASEGT. V lost 2 bases and J lost 4, with 6 bases in between. The CDR3 DNA follows: TGTGCCAGCAGTGAAAGCCGAAATCAGCCCCAGCATTTT. This translates into CASSESRNQPQHF.

V is TRBV14 and J is TRBJ2-5; a possible D gene is TRBD1 (6 bases). V was shortened by 3 bases and J by 3 bases, with 14 bases between the two germline ends. Germline V CDR1 and CDR2: SGHDN, FVKESK. CDR3 length equals 15 residues. The CDR3 region has the DNA TGTGCCAGCAGCCAGTCACTTCGGACAGAAGAGACCCAGTACTTC. Encoded protein: CASSQSLRTEETQYF.

This rearrangement joins TRBV7-3 to TRBJ2-2, with no clear D. Germline V lookup: CDR1 SGHTA, CDR2 FQGTGA. The CDR3 length is 16 residues. V lost 1 base and J 4 bases, leaving 13 bases between the germline ends. The CDR3 loop reads CASSLMSTVATGELFF. In DNA form, the CDR3 reads TGTGCCAGCAGCTTAATGTCTACCGTGGCCACCGGGGAGCTGTTTTTT.

V and J are TRBV20-1 and TRBJ2-3, with 9 bases matching TRBD2. This CDR3 is built from 17 residues. Looked up from germline, CDR1 is DFQATT and CDR2 is SNEGSKA (reference sequence). V shed 1 base and J 4 bases; nucleotides not matched to a gene: 12. CDR3 region: CSARVVRGGRAADTQYF. The CDR3 DNA follows: TGCAGTGCTAGAGTGGTCCGGGGCGGGAGGGCCGCAGATACGCAGTATTTT.